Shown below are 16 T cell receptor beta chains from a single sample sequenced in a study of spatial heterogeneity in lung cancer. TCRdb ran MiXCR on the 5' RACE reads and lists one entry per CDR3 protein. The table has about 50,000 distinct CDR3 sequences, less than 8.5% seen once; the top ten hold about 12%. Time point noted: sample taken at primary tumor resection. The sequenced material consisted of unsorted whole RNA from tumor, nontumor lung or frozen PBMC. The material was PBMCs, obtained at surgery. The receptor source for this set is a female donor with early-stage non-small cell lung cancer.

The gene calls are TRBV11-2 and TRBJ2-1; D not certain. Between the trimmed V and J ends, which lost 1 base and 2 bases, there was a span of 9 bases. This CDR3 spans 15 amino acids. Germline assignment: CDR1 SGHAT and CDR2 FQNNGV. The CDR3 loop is CASSLVGSPYNEQFF. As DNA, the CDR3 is TGTGCCAGCAGCTTAGTAGGTTCTCCCTACAATGAGCAGTTCTTC. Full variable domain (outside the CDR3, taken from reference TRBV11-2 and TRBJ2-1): EAGVAQSPRYKIIEKRQSVAFWCNPISGHATLYWYQQILGQGPKLLIQFQNNGVVDDSQLPKDRFSAERLKGVDSTLKIQPAKLEDSAVYLCASSLVGSPYNEQFFGPGTRLTVL.

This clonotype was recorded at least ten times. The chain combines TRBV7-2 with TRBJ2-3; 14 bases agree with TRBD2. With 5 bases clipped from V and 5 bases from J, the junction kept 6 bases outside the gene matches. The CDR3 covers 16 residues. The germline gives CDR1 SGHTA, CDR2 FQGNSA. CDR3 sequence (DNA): TGTGCCAGCAGCAGAGGACTAGCGGGGGGTGGAGATACGCAGTATTTT. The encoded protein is CASSRGLAGGGDTQYF.

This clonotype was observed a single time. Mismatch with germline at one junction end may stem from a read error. The CDR3 reads CGVKKQGAGTEAFF. As DNA, the CDR3 is TGCGGCGTGAAAAAACAGGGGGCTGGCACTGAAGCTTTCTTT. The chain carries TRBV29-1 and TRBJ1-1; 9 bases fit TRBD1. Germline CDR1 and CDR2: SQVTM and ANQGSEA. This CDR3 is 14 amino acids long.

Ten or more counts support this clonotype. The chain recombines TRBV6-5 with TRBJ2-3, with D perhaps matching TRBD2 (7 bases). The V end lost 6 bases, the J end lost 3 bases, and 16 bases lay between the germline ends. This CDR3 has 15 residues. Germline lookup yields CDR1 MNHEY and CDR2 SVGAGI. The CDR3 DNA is TGTGCCAGCAGCGATACGGGGGGCGGGACAGATACGCAGTATTTT. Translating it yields CASSDTGGGTDTQYF.

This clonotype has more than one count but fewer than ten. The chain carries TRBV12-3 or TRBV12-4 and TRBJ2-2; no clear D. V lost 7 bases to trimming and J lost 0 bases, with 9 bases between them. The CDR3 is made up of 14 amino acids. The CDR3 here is CASTFFTNTGELFF. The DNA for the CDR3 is TGTGCCAGCACCTTCTTCACGAACACCGGGGAGCTGTTTTTT.

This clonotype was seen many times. CDR3 DNA: TGCGCCAGCAGCCCACAGGGTACCACCTCCTACGAGCAGTACTTC. Encoded protein: CASSPQGTTSYEQYF. The chain joins TRBV5-1 to TRBJ2-7; perhaps TRBD1 as D (6 bases). Germline V gene sequence: CDR1 SGHRS, CDR2 YFSETQ. Trimming cost V 4 bases and J 0 bases, with 14 bases left between them. The CDR3 runs 15 residues.

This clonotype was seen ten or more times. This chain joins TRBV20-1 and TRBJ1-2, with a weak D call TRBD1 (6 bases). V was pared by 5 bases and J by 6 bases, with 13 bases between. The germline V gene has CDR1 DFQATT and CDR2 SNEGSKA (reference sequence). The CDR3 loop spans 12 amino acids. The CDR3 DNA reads TGCAGTGCTTATGACAGGATTAATGGCTACACCTTC. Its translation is CSAYDRINGYTF.

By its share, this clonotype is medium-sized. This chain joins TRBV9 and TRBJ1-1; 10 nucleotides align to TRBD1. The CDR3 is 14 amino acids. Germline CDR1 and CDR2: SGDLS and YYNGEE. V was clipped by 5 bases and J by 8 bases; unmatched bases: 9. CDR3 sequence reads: CASSPPGQGGEAFF. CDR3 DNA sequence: TGTGCCAGCAGTCCCCCCGGACAGGGGGGGGAAGCTTTCTTT.

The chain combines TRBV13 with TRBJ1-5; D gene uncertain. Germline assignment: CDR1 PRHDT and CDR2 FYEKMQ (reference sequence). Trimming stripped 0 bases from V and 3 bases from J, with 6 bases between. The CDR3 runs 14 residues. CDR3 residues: CASSLGGDNQPQHF. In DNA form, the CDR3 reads TGTGCCAGCAGCTTAGGCGGAGACAATCAGCCCCAGCATTTT.

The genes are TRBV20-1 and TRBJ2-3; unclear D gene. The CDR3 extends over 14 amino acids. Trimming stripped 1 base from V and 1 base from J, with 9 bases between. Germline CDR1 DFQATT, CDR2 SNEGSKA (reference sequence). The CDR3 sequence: CSARASYGTDTQYF. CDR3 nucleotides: TGCAGTGCTAGAGCTTCGTACGGCACAGATACGCAGTATTTT.

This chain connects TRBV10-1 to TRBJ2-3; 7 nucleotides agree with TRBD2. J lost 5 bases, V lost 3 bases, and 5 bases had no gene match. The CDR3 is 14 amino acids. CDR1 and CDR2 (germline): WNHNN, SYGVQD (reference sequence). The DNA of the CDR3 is TGCGCCAGCAGTGACGGCGGGGGTGAAGATACGCAGTATTTT. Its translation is CASSDGGGEDTQYF.

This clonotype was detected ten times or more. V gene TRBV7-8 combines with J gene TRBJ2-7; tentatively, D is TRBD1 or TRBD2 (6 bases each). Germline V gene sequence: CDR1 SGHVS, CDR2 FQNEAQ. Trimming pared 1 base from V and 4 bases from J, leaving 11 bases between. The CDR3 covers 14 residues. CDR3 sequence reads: CASSLGGAPYEQYF. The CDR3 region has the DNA TGTGCCAGCAGCTTAGGGGGGGCCCCGTACGAGCAGTACTTC. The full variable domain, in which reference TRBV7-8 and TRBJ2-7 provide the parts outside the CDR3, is GAGVSQSPRYKVAKRGQDVALRCDPISGHVSLFWYQQALGQGPEFLTYFQNEAQLDKSGLPSDRFFAERPEGSVSTLKIQRTQQEDSAVYLCASSLGGAPYEQYFGPGTRLTVT.

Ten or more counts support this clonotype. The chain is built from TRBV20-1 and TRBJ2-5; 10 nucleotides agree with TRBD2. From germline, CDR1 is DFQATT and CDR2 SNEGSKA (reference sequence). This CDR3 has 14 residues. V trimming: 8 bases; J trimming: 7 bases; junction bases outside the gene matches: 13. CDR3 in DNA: TGCAGTATAAGCGGGGGGGCCGGGGTCGGGACCCAGTACTTC. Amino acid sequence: CSISGGAGVGTQYF.

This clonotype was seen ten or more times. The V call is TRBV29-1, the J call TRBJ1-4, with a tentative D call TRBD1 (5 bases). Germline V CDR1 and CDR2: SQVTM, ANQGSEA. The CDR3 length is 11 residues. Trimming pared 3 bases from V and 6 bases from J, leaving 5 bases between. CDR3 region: CSVDRDEKLFF. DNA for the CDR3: TGCAGCGTTGACAGGGATGAAAAACTGTTTTTT. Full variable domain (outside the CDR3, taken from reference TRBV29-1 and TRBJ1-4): SAVISQKPSRDICQRGTSLTIQCQVDSQVTMMFWYRQQPGQSLTLIATANQGSEATYESGFVIDKFPISRPNLTFSTLTVSNMSPEDSSIYLCSVDRDEKLFFGSGTQLSVL.

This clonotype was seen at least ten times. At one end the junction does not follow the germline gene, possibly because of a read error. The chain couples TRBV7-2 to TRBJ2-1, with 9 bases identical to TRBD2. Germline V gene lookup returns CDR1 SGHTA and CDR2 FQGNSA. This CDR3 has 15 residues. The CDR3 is CASSLAGSSYNEQFF. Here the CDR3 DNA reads TGTGCCAGCAGCCTAGCGGGGAGCTCCTACAATGAGCAGTTCTTC. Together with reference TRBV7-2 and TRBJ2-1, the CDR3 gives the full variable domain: GAGVSQSPSNKVTEKGKDVELRCDPISGHTALYWYRQSLGQGLEFLIYFQGNSAPDKSGLPSDRFSAERTGGSVSTLTIQRTQQEDSAVYLCASSLAGSSYNEQFFGPGTRLTVL.

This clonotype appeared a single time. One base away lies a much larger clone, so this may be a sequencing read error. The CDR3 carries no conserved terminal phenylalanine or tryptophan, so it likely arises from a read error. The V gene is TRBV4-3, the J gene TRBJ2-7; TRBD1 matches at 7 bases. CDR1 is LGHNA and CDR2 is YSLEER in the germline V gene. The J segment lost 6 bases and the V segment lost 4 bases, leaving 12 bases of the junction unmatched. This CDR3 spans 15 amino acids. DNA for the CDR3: TGCGCCAGCAGCCGCACGACAGGGTTGATGGGCGAGCAGTACTCC. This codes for CASSRTTGLMGEQYS.